The rows below give T cell receptor beta chains drawn from one sample of a study of blood T cells in healthy people across ages. One entry per CDR3 protein, called by TCRdb with MiXCR from the 5' RACE reads. Here the sample spans 550,000 to 600,000 distinct CDR3 sequences, less than 60% being singletons. Sequencing input: blood. The receptors were sampled from an elderly man in good health. Both conserved end residues are part of each CDR3. Each record gives: J gene, D gene, V gene, clone size, CDR3 protein, CDR3 DNA. A D gene is named only where the DNA matches it firmly. Clone size is not always given. Where it is, it says once, few, many or a class for expanded clones.

J gene: TRBJ2-7; D gene: TRBD1; V gene: TRBV29-1; clone size: few; CDR3 protein: CSVEEQGASEQYF; CDR3 DNA: TGCAGCGTTGAAGAACAGGGGGCTTCCGAGCAGTACTTC
J gene: TRBJ2-3; D gene: TRBD2; V gene: TRBV4-2; clone size: many; CDR3 protein: CASSHSLSGDGTDTQYF; CDR3 DNA: TGTGCCAGCAGCCACTCCTTAAGCGGGGACGGCACAGATACGCAGTATTTT
J gene: TRBJ2-7; D gene: TRBD2; V gene: TRBV7-9; clone size: -; CDR3 protein: CASSFSSGGPYEQYF; CDR3 DNA: TGTGCCAGCAGCTTCTCTAGCGGGGGGCCCTACGAGCAGTACTTC
J gene: TRBJ2-3; D gene: -; V gene: TRBV5-1; clone size: -; CDR3 protein: CASSSGHTTGSDTQYF; CDR3 DNA: TGCGCCAGCAGCTCCGGACACACCACAGGATCAGATACGCAGTATTTT
J gene: TRBJ2-1; D gene: -; V gene: TRBV20-1; clone size: few; CDR3 protein: CSARDGSGIYNEQFF; CDR3 DNA: TGCAGTGCTAGAGATGGTAGCGGTATTTACAATGAGCAGTTCTTC
J gene: TRBJ2-7; D gene: -; V gene: TRBV20-1; clone size: -; CDR3 protein: CSAIEGGNYEQYF; CDR3 DNA: TGCAGTGCCATAGAGGGGGGAAACTACGAGCAGTACTTC
J gene: TRBJ2-5; D gene: -; V gene: TRBV7-2; clone size: many; CDR3 protein: CASSPPPQETQYF; CDR3 DNA: TGTGCCAGCAGCCCCCCCCCACAAGAGACCCAGTACTTC
J gene: TRBJ2-7; D gene: -; V gene: TRBV4-3; clone size: -; CDR3 protein: CASSHTPLSYNEQYF; CDR3 DNA: TGCGCCAGCAGCCATACCCCTCTCTCCTACAATGAGCAGTACTTC
J gene: TRBJ2-3; D gene: -; V gene: TRBV7-9; clone size: few; CDR3 protein: CASRPRQALTDTQYF; CDR3 DNA: TGTGCCAGCAGGCCCCGACAGGCCCTCACAGATACGCAGTATTTT
J gene: TRBJ1-1; D gene: -; V gene: TRBV4-1; clone size: -; CDR3 protein: CASSQGVMVTGNTEAFF; CDR3 DNA: TGCGCCAGCAGCCAAGGGGTTATGGTAACGGGGAACACTGAAGCTTTCTTT
J gene: TRBJ2-3; D gene: TRBD2; V gene: TRBV6-1; clone size: -; CDR3 protein: CASSGLAGGYF; CDR3 DNA: TGTGCCAGCAGTGGACTAGCGGGGGGGTATTTT
J gene: TRBJ1-1; D gene: -; V gene: TRBV29-1; clone size: once; CDR3 protein: CSVEKDTEAFF; CDR3 DNA: TGCAGCGTTGAGAAAGACACTGAAGCTTTCTTT
J gene: TRBJ1-4; D gene: -; V gene: TRBV5-1; clone size: -; CDR3 protein: CASSIRGQNEKLFF; CDR3 DNA: TGCGCCAGCAGCATCCGGGGGCAAAATGAAAAACTGTTTTTT
J gene: TRBJ2-1; D gene: -; V gene: TRBV7-9; clone size: few; CDR3 protein: CASSKDRYNEQFF; CDR3 DNA: TGTGCCAGCAGCAAGGACAGATACAATGAGCAGTTCTTC
J gene: TRBJ2-1; D gene: -; V gene: TRBV12-5; clone size: -; CDR3 protein: CASGRGTAAYNEQFF; CDR3 DNA: TGTGCTAGTGGTCGCGGGACAGCCGCCTACAATGAGCAGTTCTTC
J gene: TRBJ2-4; D gene: TRBD1; V gene: TRBV7-9; clone size: -; CDR3 protein: CVSSPDRVAKNIQYF; CDR3 DNA: TGTGTCAGCAGCCCAGACAGGGTTGCCAAAAACATTCAGTACTTC
J gene: TRBJ2-3; D gene: TRBD1; V gene: TRBV20-1; clone size: -; CDR3 protein: CSAGQGYGGTDTQYF; CDR3 DNA: TGCAGTGCGGGACAGGGCTACGGCGGCACAGATACGCAGTATTTT
J gene: TRBJ2-1; D gene: TRBD2; V gene: TRBV15; clone size: -; CDR3 protein: CATSRDRREDEQFF; CDR3 DNA: TGTGCCACCAGCAGAGATCGGCGGGAGGATGAGCAGTTCTTC
J gene: TRBJ2-1; D gene: -; V gene: TRBV4-3; clone size: -; CDR3 protein: CASSQGVGVGTNEQFF; CDR3 DNA: TGCGCCAGCAGCCAAGGGGTCGGGGTTGGGACGAATGAGCAGTTCTTC
J gene: TRBJ2-1; D gene: -; V gene: TRBV7-2; clone size: -; CDR3 protein: CASSRLGSGAFF; CDR3 DNA: TGTGCCAGCAGCCGCTTGGGGTCGGGCGCGTTCTTC
J gene: TRBJ2-3; D gene: TRBD2; V gene: TRBV2; clone size: -; CDR3 protein: CASSWTSVTDTQYF; CDR3 DNA: TGTGCCAGCAGTTGGACTAGCGTCACAGATACGCAGTATTTT
J gene: TRBJ1-6; D gene: -; V gene: TRBV27; clone size: -; CDR3 protein: CASRVGRISPLHF; CDR3 DNA: TGTGCCAGCAGGGTGGGGAGGATCTCACCCCTCCACTTT
J gene: TRBJ1-5; D gene: -; V gene: TRBV7-2; clone size: -; CDR3 protein: CASSLDSRSNQPQHF; CDR3 DNA: TGTGCCAGCAGCTTAGACAGCCGGAGCAATCAGCCCCAGCATTTT
J gene: TRBJ2-5; D gene: TRBD1; V gene: TRBV29-1; clone size: -; CDR3 protein: CSVSGTGGHNEQYF; CDR3 DNA: TGCAGCGTTTCGGGGACAGGGGGCCACAATGAGCAGTACTTC
J gene: TRBJ2-1; D gene: -; V gene: TRBV5-1; clone size: few; CDR3 protein: CASSSTAYNEQFF; CDR3 DNA: TGCGCCAGCAGCTCGACAGCCTACAATGAGCAGTTCTTC
J gene: TRBJ2-7; D gene: -; V gene: TRBV7-2; clone size: few; CDR3 protein: CASSPDSDTQTYEQYF; CDR3 DNA: TGTGCCAGCAGCCCAGACAGCGACACTCAAACCTACGAGCAGTACTTC
J gene: TRBJ2-1; D gene: TRBD2; V gene: TRBV10-3; clone size: few; CDR3 protein: CAISEGSSGRANNEQFF; CDR3 DNA: TGTGCCATCAGCGAGGGTAGTAGCGGGAGGGCTAACAATGAGCAGTTCTTC
J gene: TRBJ2-2; D gene: TRBD1; V gene: TRBV3-1; clone size: -; CDR3 protein: CASSPQGLPTGELFF; CDR3 DNA: TGTGCCAGCAGCCCACAGGGGCTACCCACCGGGGAGCTGTTTTTT
J gene: TRBJ2-3; D gene: -; V gene: TRBV29-1; clone size: -; CDR3 protein: CSVGRRTDTQYF; CDR3 DNA: TGCAGCGTCGGACGGAGAACAGATACGCAGTATTTT
J gene: TRBJ2-1; D gene: -; V gene: TRBV29-1; clone size: -; CDR3 protein: CSVEEGTDEQVF; CDR3 DNA: TGCAGCGTTGAGGAGGGAACAGATGAGCAGGTCTTC
J gene: TRBJ2-7; D gene: -; V gene: TRBV7-8; clone size: few; CDR3 protein: CASSFHGEQYF; CDR3 DNA: TGTGCCAGCAGCTTTCACGGTGAGCAGTACTTC
J gene: TRBJ2-7; D gene: TRBD2; V gene: TRBV6-2/TRBV6-3; clone size: once; CDR3 protein: CASSYSGGSGYEQYF; CDR3 DNA: TGTGCCAGCAGTTACTCGGGCGGGAGTGGGTACGAGCAGTACTTC
J gene: TRBJ2-1; D gene: TRBD2; V gene: TRBV20-1; clone size: -; CDR3 protein: CSAPGTSGRIDEQFF; CDR3 DNA: TGCAGTGCCCCCGGGACTAGCGGGAGGATCGATGAGCAGTTCTTC
J gene: TRBJ2-4; D gene: TRBD2; V gene: TRBV20-1; clone size: -; CDR3 protein: CSAREYLGLAINIQYF; CDR3 DNA: TGCAGTGCTAGAGAGTATTTAGGACTAGCTATAAACATTCAGTACTTC
J gene: TRBJ2-7; D gene: -; V gene: TRBV29-1; clone size: -; CDR3 protein: CSVEPGGSDEQYF; CDR3 DNA: TGCAGCGTTGAGCCTGGTGGGTCCGACGAGCAGTACTTC
J gene: TRBJ2-5; D gene: TRBD1; V gene: TRBV5-1; clone size: -; CDR3 protein: CASAPMGQPQETQYF; CDR3 DNA: TGCGCCAGCGCCCCGATGGGACAGCCACAAGAGACCCAGTACTTC
J gene: TRBJ2-1; D gene: TRBD2; V gene: TRBV7-9; clone size: few; CDR3 protein: CASSDIAGGPSFF; CDR3 DNA: TGTGCCAGCAGCGACATAGCGGGAGGGCCTTCGTTCTTC
J gene: TRBJ1-4; D gene: -; V gene: TRBV20-1; clone size: -; CDR3 protein: CSARVRTVPIEKLFF; CDR3 DNA: TGCAGTGCTAGGGTTAGGACAGTGCCGATTGAAAAACTGTTTTTT
J gene: TRBJ2-5; D gene: -; V gene: TRBV6-2/TRBV6-3; clone size: -; CDR3 protein: CASSYAKTQYF; CDR3 DNA: TGTGCCAGCAGTTACGCGAAGACCCAGTACTTC
J gene: TRBJ2-7; D gene: TRBD1; V gene: TRBV4-1; clone size: -; CDR3 protein: CASSPTRDRGFHEQYF; CDR3 DNA: TGCGCCAGCAGTCCCACCCGGGACAGGGGATTCCACGAGCAGTACTTC
J gene: TRBJ2-3; D gene: -; V gene: TRBV28; clone size: -; CDR3 protein: CASSLDRTLGTDTQYF; CDR3 DNA: TGTGCCAGCAGCCTTGACCGGACCCTGGGCACAGATACGCAGTATTTT
J gene: TRBJ1-1; D gene: -; V gene: TRBV4-1; clone size: many; CDR3 protein: CASTPGAMNTEAFF; CDR3 DNA: TGCGCCAGCACCCCAGGGGCCATGAACACTGAAGCTTTCTTT
J gene: TRBJ1-2; D gene: -; V gene: TRBV12-3/TRBV12-4; clone size: -; CDR3 protein: CTSNNGGIYGYTF; CDR3 DNA: TGTACCAGCAATAATGGGGGGATCTATGGCTACACCTTC
J gene: TRBJ1-2; D gene: -; V gene: TRBV20-1; clone size: once; CDR3 protein: CSAKIGPTYGYTF; CDR3 DNA: TGCAGTGCCAAGATAGGACCAACCTATGGCTACACCTTC
J gene: TRBJ2-7; D gene: -; V gene: TRBV6-5; clone size: many; CDR3 protein: CASSYSSRHPYEQYF; CDR3 DNA: TGTGCCAGCAGTTACTCGAGTCGACACCCCTACGAGCAGTACTTC
J gene: TRBJ1-4; D gene: -; V gene: TRBV7-9; clone size: few; CDR3 protein: CASSGQTLRRIDEKLFF; CDR3 DNA: TGTGCCAGCAGCGGACAAACGCTACGGAGGATCGATGAAAAACTGTTTTTT
J gene: TRBJ2-7; D gene: -; V gene: TRBV29-1; clone size: few; CDR3 protein: CSVGTDTYEQYF; CDR3 DNA: TGCAGCGTTGGGACCGACACCTACGAGCAGTACTTC
J gene: TRBJ2-7; D gene: TRBD2; V gene: TRBV6-2/TRBV6-3; clone size: few; CDR3 protein: CASSYTGTSGRYEQYF; CDR3 DNA: TGTGCCAGCAGTTACACCGGGACTAGCGGCCGTTACGAGCAGTACTTC
J gene: TRBJ2-5; D gene: TRBD2; V gene: TRBV6-2/TRBV6-3; clone size: -; CDR3 protein: CASSPGLAGARETQYF; CDR3 DNA: TGTGCCAGCAGTCCTGGACTAGCGGGGGCCCGGGAGACCCAGTACTTC
J gene: TRBJ2-5; D gene: TRBD1; V gene: TRBV20-1; clone size: few; CDR3 protein: CSASPWGTEETQYF; CDR3 DNA: TGCAGTGCTAGTCCCTGGGGGACAGAAGAGACCCAGTACTTC